The 9 T cell receptor beta chains reported below all come from one sample, sequenced in a study of cytomegalovirus exposure and HLA in healthy donors. PCR primers comprised 60 Vbeta and 13 Jbeta primers. Using immunoSEQ multiplex PCR, the repertoire was profiled, and TCRdb retains in-frame clones only, with some absent. Among roughly 130,000 clones listed, approximately 74% were seen once. The sample comprised PBMCs. These receptors came from a man aged 40-55 years in good health and CMV-seropositive.

This sequence joins TRBV10-3 and TRBJ2-3; maybe TRBD2 (5 bases). Germline assignment: CDR1 ENHRY and CDR2 SYGVKD. The CDR3 is 14 residues long. Trimming shortened V by 5 bases and J by 1 base, and 10 bases separated the two germline ends. The CDR3 DNA sequence: TGTGCCATCAGTCGGAATAGCGGCACAGATACGCAGTATTTT. Its translation: CAISRNSGTDTQYF.

This clone turned up a few times. The chain couples TRBV5-1 to TRBJ1-2, with TRBD1 matching over 7 bases. V lost 0 bases to trimming and J lost 7 bases; unmatched junction nucleotides: 9. The germline gives CDR1 SGHRS, CDR2 YFSETQ. The CDR3 spans 15 residues. The CDR3: CASSLDRGREIGYTF. In nucleotides, the CDR3 is TGCGCCAGCAGCTTGGACAGGGGTCGTGAGATTGGCTACACCTTC.

V usage is TRBV28 and J usage is TRBJ1-5, with D possibly matching TRBD1 (6 bases). CDR1 and CDR2 (germline): MDHEN, SYDVKM. The V and J ends lost 1 base and 0 bases respectively, with 16 bases between them. The CDR3 is 18 residues long. CDR3 sequence: CASSLLGQFGPSNQPQHF. For the CDR3, the DNA is TGTGCCAGCAGTTTATTGGGACAATTTGGACCTAGCAATCAGCCCCAGCATTTT.

This chain joins TRBV9 and TRBJ2-2; D gene uncertain. The V end lost 0 bases, the J end lost 7 bases, and 4 bases lay between the germline ends. The CDR3 runs to 12 residues. Germline V CDR1 and CDR2: SGDLS, YYNGEE. CDR3 region: CASSVGGGELFF. The CDR3, as DNA: TGTGCCAGCAGCGTAGGAGGCGGGGAGCTGTTTTTT.

This clone appeared a few times. This sequence joins TRBV2 and TRBJ2-7; 13 bases agree with TRBD2. The V gene's germline CDR1 is SNHLY and CDR2 FYNNEI. The CDR3 runs 15 residues. V lost 6 bases, J lost 7 bases, and 9 bases stayed unmatched. In DNA form, the CDR3 reads TGTGCCAGCAGCCCTACTAGCGGGAGGGCGAATGAGCAGTACTTC. This sequence encodes CASSPTSGRANEQYF. Drawing the rest from reference TRBV2 and TRBJ2-7, the complete variable domain is EPEVTQTPSHQVTQMGQEVILRCVPISNHLYFYWYRQILGQKVEFLVSFYNNEISEKSEIFDDQFSVERPDGSNFTLKIRSTKLEDSAMYFCASSPTSGRANEQYFGPGTRLTVT.

This clone was counted between two and nine times. The CDR3 coding sequence is TGTGCCAGCGGACAGGGAAGGAACGAGCAGTACTTC. It encodes CASGQGRNEQYF. The chain recombines TRBV19 with TRBJ2-7, with 8 bases that match TRBD1. Trimming at V came to 9 bases and at J to 5 bases, leaving 6 bases not matched to a gene. Germline V CDR1 and CDR2: LNHDA, SQIVND (reference sequence). This CDR3 is built from 12 residues. Complete variable domain (other parts from reference TRBV19 and TRBJ2-7): DGGITQSPKYLFRKEGQNVTLSCEQNLNHDAMYWYRQDPGQGLRLIYYSQIVNDFQKGDIAEGYSVSREKKESFPLTVTSAQKNPTAFYLCASGQGRNEQYFGPGTRLTVT.

This clone was recorded a few times. The chain carries TRBV30 and TRBJ2-2, with D possibly matching TRBD1 (5 bases). V lost 8 bases, J lost 1 base, and 14 bases lay in between. This CDR3 is 14 amino acids long. Germline V gene lookup returns CDR1 GTSNPN and CDR2 SVGIG (reference sequence). CDR3 loop: CAGSRVVNTGELFF. The CDR3, as DNA: TGTGCCGGAAGCAGGGTCGTGAACACCGGGGAGCTGTTTTTT.

This clone has a handful of counts. The gene calls are TRBV5-1 and TRBJ1-5; D unclear. Trimming took off 0 bases at V and 0 bases at J, with 10 bases between the two ends. There are 16 residues in the CDR3. CDR1 is SGHRS, CDR2 YFSETQ, per germline. In DNA, the CDR3 is TGCGCCAGCAGCTTGGTGCCGGGTGGTAGCAATCAGCCCCAGCATTTT. Its translation is CASSLVPGGSNQPQHF.

The rearrangement links TRBV10-2 to TRBJ2-7; 13 bases align to TRBD2. Germline V gives CDR1 WSHSY, CDR2 SAAADI. This CDR3 has 17 residues. With 5 bases clipped from V and 6 bases from J, the junction kept 13 bases outside the gene matches. The CDR3, as DNA: TGCGCCAGCAGTCGAGGTAGGGGGACTAGCGGGACTAGCGAGCAGTACTTC. It encodes CASSRGRGTSGTSEQYF.